The 20 T cell receptor beta chains listed next were all sequenced from one sample in a study of T cells in Graves' hyperthyroidism and ophthalmopathy (dated by TCRdb to the late 2010s). The method behind the library was multiplex PCR. TCRdb names Illumina HiSeq 2000 as the instrument used. Amplification of TCR beta CDR3 regions was carried out from RNA transcripts. The TCR CDR3 was subjected to a first round of RT-PCR using the HTBI primer set and the Qiagen OneStep RT-PCR kit. TCRdb redid the processing of the public reads, applying fastp at Q25 and MiXCR, and retained in-frame beta chains. Entries are consolidated by CDR3 protein sequence, retaining the most common genes and DNA. Within this sample are approximately 590,000 distinct CDR3 sequences, with 35% to 55% of them counted one time only. 8.2% of the sample belongs to the ten largest clones. Sequenced sample: peripheral blood or thyroid tissue (not recorded which). These receptors all come from a woman between 18 and 29 years old with Graves' hyperthyroidism. Donor details come from another sample of the same person, matched by shared clones.

The V call is TRBV10-3, the J call TRBJ1-2, with D unresolved. The V gene lost 3 bases and the J gene lost 8 bases, with 10 bases spanning the gap. Germline V gene lookup returns CDR1 ENHRY and CDR2 SYGVKD. The CDR3 spans 12 residues. The CDR3 DNA reads TGTGCCATCAGTGAAGGGCAGGCCGGCTACACCTTC. Amino acid sequence: CAISEGQAGYTF.

This clonotype is a singleton in its sample. The chain is built from TRBV5-6 and TRBJ2-6; D may be TRBD1 (6 bases). The CDR3 spans 15 residues. Trimming removed 4 bases from V and 3 bases from J, with 11 bases in between. The germline CDR1 and CDR2 sequences are SGHDT and YYEEEE. CDR3 loop: CASSQAGDGANVLTF. The CDR3 DNA follows: TGTGCCAGCAGCCAAGCAGGGGATGGGGCCAACGTCCTGACTTTC.

CDR3: CATSEGANVLTF. The DNA for the CDR3 is TGTGCCACCAGCGAGGGGGCCAACGTCCTGACTTTC. The chain combines TRBV15 with TRBJ2-6; D remains ambiguous. Germline CDR1 reads LNHNV; CDR2 reads YYDKDF (reference sequence). CDR3 size: 12 residues. Trimming removed 5 bases from V and 4 bases from J, with 3 bases in between.

Only one count was recorded for this clonotype. The rearrangement uses TRBV24-1 and TRBJ1-2; D may be TRBD1 (5 bases). With 4 bases removed from V and 12 bases from J, the gap between germline ends came to 17 bases. CDR1 and CDR2 (germline): KGHDR, SFDVKD. The CDR3 consists of 13 residues. The CDR3 nucleotides are TGTGCCACCAGTGACGGACACAACTCTGGAAACACCTTC. It encodes CATSDGHNSGNTF.

CDR3: CSARDLESGNQPQYF. The CDR3 bases are TGCAGTGCTAGAGATCTGGAGAGCGGCAATCAGCCCCAGTACTTC. This sequence joins TRBV20-1 and TRBJ2-5, with D possibly TRBD2 on 5 matching bases. This CDR3 is 15 amino acids long. Germline V gives CDR1 DFQATT, CDR2 SNEGSKA (reference sequence). The V end lost 0 bases, the J end lost 9 bases, and 20 bases lay between the germline ends.

The rearrangement uses TRBV7-2 and TRBJ2-7; TRBD2 is a possible D gene (6 bases). There are 12 residues in the CDR3. From germline, CDR1 is SGHTA and CDR2 FQGNSA. The ends were cut back, 1 base at V and 12 bases at J, with 13 bases in the middle. The CDR3 protein is CASSLVSGVTYF. CDR3 nucleotides: TGTGCCAGCAGCTTAGTTTCGGGAGTGACGTACTTC.

There are a few counts of this clonotype. The V call is TRBV29-1, the J call TRBJ2-5; D may be TRBD1 (6 bases). The V gene lost 6 bases and the J gene lost 9 bases, with 23 bases spanning the gap. Germline assignment: CDR1 SQVTM and CDR2 ANQGSEA. The CDR3 sequence is 14 residues long. The CDR3 region is CSVKKAGKGDAQYF. DNA for the CDR3: TGCAGCGTCAAAAAAGCAGGGAAGGGGGACGCCCAGTACTTC.

This chain joins TRBV20-1 and TRBJ1-1, with 8 nucleotides matching TRBD1. Looked up from germline, CDR1 is DFQATT and CDR2 is SNEGSKA (reference sequence). V trimming: 5 bases; J trimming: 6 bases; junction bases outside the gene matches: 8. The CDR3 spans 13 residues. The CDR3 DNA reads TGCAGTGCTCAACTAGGACAGGGCTCTGAAGCTTTCTTT. It specifies CSAQLGQGSEAFF.

The chain joins TRBV7-6 to TRBJ1-4; no firm D call. This CDR3 contains 15 residues. Germline V gene data show CDR1 as SGHVS and CDR2 as FNYEAQ. The V end lost 5 bases, the J end lost 3 bases, and 13 bases lay between the germline ends. CDR3 coding DNA: TGTGCCAGCAGCCAAGCACGGTGGTCTAATGAAAAACTGTTTTTT. Its protein product is CASSQARWSNEKLFF.

The CDR3 is CASSSAGQVSSGANVLTF. In DNA form, the CDR3 reads TGTGCCAGCAGCTCCGCGGGACAGGTCAGCTCTGGGGCCAACGTCCTGACTTTC. V usage is TRBV7-2 and J usage is TRBJ2-6; 8 nucleotides align to TRBD1. Germline loops: CDR1 SGHTA, CDR2 FQGNSA. The CDR3 runs 18 residues. J gave up 0 bases and V 4 bases, and 8 bases lay outside the gene matches.

This clonotype was observed at least ten times. The chain recombines TRBV2 with TRBJ2-7, with 14 bases that match TRBD2. CDR3 length: 14 amino acids. After removal of 6 bases from V and 4 bases from J, the junction contained 2 bases not matched to a gene. CDR1 is SNHLY, CDR2 FYNNEI, per germline. CDR3 residues: CASRGLAGVYEQYF. CDR3 sequence (DNA): TGTGCCAGCAGGGGACTAGCGGGAGTGTACGAGCAGTACTTC. Variable domain in full (rest from reference TRBV2 and TRBJ2-7): EPEVTQTPSHQVTQMGQEVILRCVPISNHLYFYWYRQILGQKVEFLVSFYNNEISEKSEIFDDQFSVERPDGSNFTLKIRSTKLEDSAMYFCASRGLAGVYEQYFGPGTRLTVT.

At least ten counts were recorded for this clonotype. The rearrangement uses TRBV24-1 and TRBJ2-2; maybe TRBD2 (6 bases). The CDR3 has 15 amino acids. The germline V and J ends were trimmed by 7 bases and 2 bases, with 13 bases remaining between them. Germline V gives CDR1 KGHDR, CDR2 SFDVKD. The chain's CDR3 is CATRLELANTGELFF. CDR3 DNA sequence: TGTGCCACCAGACTCGAACTAGCCAACACCGGGGAGCTGTTTTTT.

This clonotype has ten or more counts. V and J are TRBV2 and TRBJ2-5; no firm D call. Trimming took 7 bases from V and 0 from J, leaving 12 bases between them. Germline V CDR1 and CDR2: SNHLY, FYNNEI. This CDR3 is built from 14 residues. The CDR3 spells CASTYRGYQETQYF. The CDR3 coding sequence is TGTGCCAGCACATACAGAGGCTACCAAGAGACCCAGTACTTC.

The genes are TRBV19 and TRBJ2-7; D tentatively reads TRBD1 or TRBD2 (5 bases each). The CDR3 length is 14 residues. Germline CDR1 reads LNHDA; CDR2 reads SQIVND (reference sequence). Trimming took 3 bases from V and 3 from J, leaving 12 bases between them. The CDR3 coding sequence is TGTGCCAGTAGTATTCGAGACAGCGGCTACGAGCAGTACTTC. Amino acids: CASSIRDSGYEQYF.

J is TRBJ1-1 and V is TRBV2; D gene unclear. V was shortened by 3 bases and J by 1 base, with 6 bases between the two germline ends. This CDR3 is 13 amino acids long. Germline V gene sequence: CDR1 SNHLY, CDR2 FYNNEI. In DNA form, the CDR3 reads TGTGCCAGCAGTGATTCGCGGAACACTGAAGCTTTCTTT. It is translated as CASSDSRNTEAFF.

The rearrangement links TRBV9 to TRBJ2-7; 12 bases match TRBD2. Unmatched junction bases numbered 2, after V lost 4 bases and J lost 0 bases. CDR3 length equals 15 residues. CDR1 and CDR2 from the germline V gene are SGDLS and YYNGEE. This CDR3 is CASSMTSGSSYEQYF. The CDR3 DNA follows: TGTGCCAGCAGCATGACTAGCGGGAGCTCCTACGAGCAGTACTTC.

This sequence joins TRBV19 and TRBJ1-5; D ambiguous. From germline, CDR1 is LNHDA and CDR2 SQIVND (reference sequence). The CDR3 covers 15 residues. V was clipped by 3 bases and J by 1 base, with 10 bases between them. The CDR3 protein is CASSIAPGSNQPQHF. CDR3 DNA: TGTGCCAGTAGTATCGCCCCGGGGAGCAATCAGCCCCAGCATTTT.

The chain uses TRBV29-1 and TRBJ1-4, with no clear D. The V end was cut by 4 bases, the J end by 7 bases, with 13 bases between. The germline V gene has CDR1 SQVTM and CDR2 ANQGSEA. The CDR3 sequence is 13 residues long. CDR3 loop: CSVGGSLIEKLFF. CDR3 nucleotides: TGCAGCGTTGGCGGGAGCCTCATTGAAAAACTGTTTTTT.

This chain connects TRBV10-1 to TRBJ1-2; no firm D call. The CDR3 loop spans 11 amino acids. With 10 bases removed from V and 3 bases from J, the gap between germline ends came to 9 bases. From germline, CDR1 is WNHNN and CDR2 SYGVQD (reference sequence). CDR3 DNA: TGCGCCAACCCGGAGGACTATGGCTACACCTTC. Residues: CANPEDYGYTF.

This chain links TRBV28 with TRBJ1-1, with TRBD1 identical over 9 bases. Germline V gives CDR1 MDHEN, CDR2 SYDVKM. The CDR3 has 16 residues. The V and J ends lost 4 bases and 5 bases, in that order; junction bases with no gene match: 11. Here the CDR3 DNA reads TGTGCCAGCAGTTCAGGGACAGGGTGGGTGTGGACTGAAGCTTTCTTT. It yields the protein CASSSGTGWVWTEAFF.